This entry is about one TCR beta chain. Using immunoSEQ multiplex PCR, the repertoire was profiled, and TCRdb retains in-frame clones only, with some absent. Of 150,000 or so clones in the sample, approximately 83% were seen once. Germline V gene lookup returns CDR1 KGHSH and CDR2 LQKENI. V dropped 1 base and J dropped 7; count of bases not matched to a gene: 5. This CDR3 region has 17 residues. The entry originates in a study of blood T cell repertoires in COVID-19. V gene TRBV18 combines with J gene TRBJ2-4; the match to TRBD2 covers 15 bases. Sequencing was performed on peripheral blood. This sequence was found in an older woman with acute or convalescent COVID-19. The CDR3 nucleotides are TGTGCCAGCTCACCACGGACTAGCGGGGGGGCCGGGAACATTCAGTACTTC. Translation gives CASSPRTSGGAGNIQYF.